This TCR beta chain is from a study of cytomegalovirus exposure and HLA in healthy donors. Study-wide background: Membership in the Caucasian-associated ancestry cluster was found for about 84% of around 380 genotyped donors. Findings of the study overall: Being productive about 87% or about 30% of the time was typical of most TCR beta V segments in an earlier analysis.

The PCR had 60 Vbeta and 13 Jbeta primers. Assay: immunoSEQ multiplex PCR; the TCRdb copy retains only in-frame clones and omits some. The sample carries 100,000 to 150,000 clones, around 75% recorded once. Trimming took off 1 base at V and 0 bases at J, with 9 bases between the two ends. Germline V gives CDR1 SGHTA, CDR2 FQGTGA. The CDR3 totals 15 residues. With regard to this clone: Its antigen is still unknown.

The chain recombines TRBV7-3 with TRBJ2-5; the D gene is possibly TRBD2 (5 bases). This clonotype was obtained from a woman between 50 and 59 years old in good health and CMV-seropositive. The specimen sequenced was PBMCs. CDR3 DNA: TGTGCCAGCAGCTTAATGGCGGGTAACCAAGAGACCCAGTACTTC. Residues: CASSLMAGNQETQYF.